These T cell receptor beta chains were read from a single sample in a study of PD-1 blockade in classical Hodgkin lymphoma. Libraries were prepared by immunoSEQ multiplex PCR; TCRdb keeps only in-frame clonotypes and omits some of them. The table includes some 23,000 clones, over 60% detected once. Sequencing used peripheral blood mononuclear cells (PBMCs), obtained at baseline. The receptor source for this set is a human donor with classical Hodgkin lymphoma. Both conserved end residues are part of each CDR3. The D gene is left open where the match is weak. Expanded clones get a size class; other rows say once, few or many, or leave the size out.

V gene	J gene	D gene	clone size	CDR3 protein	CDR3 DNA
TRBV28	TRBJ2-2	.	.	CASSFIRAGELFF	TGTGCCAGCAGTTTTATTAGGGCCGGGGAGCTGTTTTTT
TRBV29-1	TRBJ1-1	TRBD1	few	CSVLPQTGAYTEAFF	TGCAGCGTTCTCCCCCAGACAGGGGCCTACACTGAAGCTTTCTTT
TRBV11-2	TRBJ1-1	.	few	CASSRRVGGTEAFF	TGTGCCAGCAGTCGCAGGGTGGGAGGCACTGAAGCTTTCTTT
TRBV19	TRBJ2-1	TRBD2	.	CASNDLAGAGEQFF	TGTGCCAGTAACGATCTAGCGGGCGCGGGGGAGCAGTTCTTC
TRBV6-7	TRBJ2-4	TRBD1	once	CASSYSVKMGTVKNIQYF	TGTGCCAGCAGTTACTCGGTTAAAATGGGGACAGTAAAAAACATTCAGTACTTC
TRBV28	TRBJ2-1	.	.	CASTQEGYGYNEQFF	TGTGCCAGCACTCAGGAGGGCTATGGCTACAATGAGCAGTTCTTC
TRBV6-6	TRBJ2-3	TRBD1	.	CASSRGQGADTQYF	TGTGCCAGCAGTCGCGGACAGGGCGCAGATACGCAGTATTTT
TRBV19	TRBJ1-5	TRBD1	.	CASSSTGGGQPQHF	TGTGCCAGTAGTTCAACAGGGGGAGGTCAGCCCCAGCATTTT
TRBV19	TRBJ2-1	TRBD2	once	CASSIVWRGYNEQFF	TGTGCCAGTAGTATAGTTTGGCGGGGGTACAATGAGCAGTTCTTC
TRBV4-3	TRBJ2-3	TRBD2	.	CASSQVVAGGIGDTQYF	TGCGCCAGCAGCCAAGTGGTAGCGGGAGGGATTGGAGATACGCAGTATTTT
TRBV19	TRBJ2-3	.	.	CASSFVGDTQYF	TGTGCCAGTAGCTTTGTTGGAGATACGCAGTATTTT
TRBV5-1	TRBJ1-6	TRBD1	.	CASSRDREIYNSPLHF	TGCGCCAGCAGCCGGGACAGGGAGATCTATAATTCACCCCTCCACTTT
TRBV5-4	TRBJ2-2	.	.	CASSLVGTNTGELFF	TGTGCCAGCAGCTTAGTCGGGACGAACACCGGGGAGCTGTTTTTT